These 25 T cell receptor beta chains were all obtained from the same sample, sequenced in a study of blood T cells in healthy people across ages. A J-beta primer mix and a sample-barcoded 5' primer were used in a second PCR of about 7 to 11 cycles. TCRdb re-derived calls from the 5' RACE reads in MiXCR, one entry per CDR3 protein. The sample includes 2 million or so distinct CDR3 sequences, roughly 50% of them seen just once. The material sequenced was blood. The receptors come from a woman between 35 and 50 years old in good health.

The chain is built from TRBV4-1 and TRBJ2-4, with D unclear. The J call may be faulty, since TRBJ2-7 better matches the DNA end. CDR3 size: 15 residues. CDR1 MGHRA and CDR2 YSYEKL come from the germline V gene. CDR3 loop: CASSQDLSHLYEQYF. DNA of the CDR3: TGCGCCAGCAGCCAAGATTTGAGCCATCTCTACGAGCAGTACTTC.

This chain connects TRBV5-1 to TRBJ1-2; no firm D call. The V end was cut by 4 bases, the J end by 8 bases, with 18 bases between. CDR3 length equals 14 residues. In germline, CDR1 is SGHRS, CDR2 YFSETQ. DNA of the CDR3: TGCGCCAGCAGCAATCTTCGCCCTGAGGAGGGCTACACCTTC. Amino acids: CASSNLRPEEGYTF. The variable domain in full, with the rest retrieved from reference TRBV5-1 and TRBJ1-2, is KAGVTQTPRYLIKTRGQQVTLSCSPISGHRSVSWYQQTPGQGLQFLFEYFSETQRNKGNFPGRFSGRQFSNSRSEMNVSTLELGDSALYLCASSNLRPEEGYTFGSGTRLTVV.

With respect to this clonotype: A much larger clonotype is one base distant, so this may be a read error. V gene TRBV7-9 combines with J gene TRBJ1-2, with no clear D. The CDR3 consists of 13 residues. Germline CDR1 is SEHNR and CDR2 is FQNEAQ (reference sequence). V lost 3 bases and J 3 bases, leaving 8 bases between the germline ends. In DNA, the CDR3 is TGTGCCAGCAGCTTTGACTGGGACTATGGCTACACCTTC. It is translated as CASSFDWDYGYTF.

This clonotype was seen only a few times. The genes are TRBV20-1 and TRBJ2-3; the D gene is possibly TRBD2 (5 bases). Trimming took off 1 base at V and 3 bases at J, with 14 bases between the two ends. The CDR3 length is 15 residues. The germline V gene encodes CDR1 DFQATT and CDR2 SNEGSKA (reference sequence). CDR3 loop: CSARGVNSETDTQYF. CDR3 bases: TGCAGTGCTAGAGGGGTTAATAGCGAGACAGATACGCAGTATTTT.

The rearrangement joins TRBV4-1 to TRBJ1-5; TRBD1 matches at 11 bases. The CDR3 spans 17 residues. The germline V gene has CDR1 MGHRA and CDR2 YSYEKL. V trimming: 1 base; J trimming: 9 bases; junction bases outside the gene matches: 11. Here the CDR3 reads CASSQGDRGALTWPQHF. CDR3 sequence (DNA): TGCGCCAGCAGCCAAGGGGACAGGGGGGCTTTAACATGGCCCCAGCATTTT.

Regarding this clonotype: A much larger clone differs from this one at a single base, so this may be a read error. This chain uses TRBV4-3 with TRBJ2-1; D uncertain. Germline CDR1 is LGHNA and CDR2 is YSLEER. The CDR3 has 15 amino acids. The CDR3 DNA reads TGCGCCAACAGCCAAGATGGGAACCGATACAATGAGCAGTTCTTC. It codes for CANSQDGNRYNEQFF.

Concerning this clonotype: Its ends do not fully match the called genes, so a read error is possible. This chain uses TRBV11-2 with TRBJ2-7, with a tentative D call TRBD2 (5 bases). This CDR3 region has 14 residues. Germline V lookup: CDR1 SGHAT, CDR2 FQNNGV. The CDR3 region is CASSLARWPYEQYF. The CDR3 nucleotides read TGCGCCAGCAGCTTAGCGCGGTGGCCCTACGAGCAGTACTTC.

The rearrangement joins TRBV5-1 to TRBJ2-1; D gene uncertain. CDR3 size: 15 residues. Germline CDR1 reads SGHRS; CDR2 reads YFSETQ. V shed 1 base and J shed 1 base, with 9 bases lying between them. CDR3 sequence (DNA): TGCGCCAGCAGCTTGCGGGTGGGGTCCTACAATGAGCAGTTCTTC. It codes for CASSLRVGSYNEQFF. The entire variable domain, with the rest obtained from reference TRBV5-1 and TRBJ2-1, is as follows: KAGVTQTPRYLIKTRGQQVTLSCSPISGHRSVSWYQQTPGQGLQFLFEYFSETQRNKGNFPGRFSGRQFSNSRSEMNVSTLELGDSALYLCASSLRVGSYNEQFFGPGTRLTVL.

The V call is TRBV25-1, the J call TRBJ1-2; maybe TRBD1 (5 bases). Germline assignment: CDR1 MGHDK and CDR2 SYGVNS. Deletions cut 7 bases from V and 6 bases from J, with 15 bases between. CDR3 length: 13 amino acids. As DNA, the CDR3 is TGTGCCAGCAATCGGGACTTCAGTAATGGCTACACCTTC. Translating gives CASNRDFSNGYTF.

The chain joins TRBV9 to TRBJ2-3; tentatively, D is TRBD1 (5 bases). The CDR3 sequence is 14 residues long. V dropped 3 bases and J dropped 4 bases, with 12 bases sitting between them. In germline, CDR1 is SGDLS, CDR2 YYNGEE. CDR3 sequence reads: CASSGQGEADTQYF. Here the CDR3 DNA reads TGTGCCAGCAGCGGTCAGGGTGAAGCAGATACGCAGTATTTT.

The V gene is TRBV7-3, the J gene TRBJ2-6, with 9 bases fitting TRBD1. The V segment lost 2 bases and the J segment 2 bases; nucleotides outside the gene matches: 7. CDR1 SGHTA and CDR2 FQGTGA come from the germline V gene. The CDR3 contains 18 residues. The CDR3 region has the DNA TGTGCCAGCAGCTTAGTGGGACAGGGAATGACTGGGGCCAACGTCCTGACTTTC. Protein sequence: CASSLVGQGMTGANVLTF.

The V and J genes are TRBV6-5 and TRBJ2-1; D might be TRBD1 or TRBD2, each matching 5 bases. Trimming took off 0 bases at V and 4 bases at J, with 13 bases between the two ends. Germline values: CDR1 MNHEY, CDR2 SVGAGI. The CDR3 consists of 16 residues. The DNA for the CDR3 is TGTGCCAGCAGTTACTCGATGGGGGAACGGTACAATGAGCAGTTCTTC. It is translated as CASSYSMGERYNEQFF.

This chain links TRBV5-1 with TRBJ2-5; the D gene is possibly TRBD2 (5 bases). Matching the DNA end better, TRBJ2-7 makes the J call doubtful. The CDR3 loop spans 17 amino acids. Germline V gives CDR1 SGHRS, CDR2 YFSETQ. CDR3 region: CASSLDLKGLNPYEQYF. DNA of the CDR3: TGCGCCAGCAGCTTGGATTTAAAAGGACTTAATCCCTACGAGCAGTACTTC.

The rearrangement links TRBV11-2 to TRBJ2-1; TRBD2 is a possible D gene (5 bases). Germline lookup yields CDR1 SGHAT and CDR2 FQNNGV. The CDR3 has 12 residues. Trimming cost V 7 bases and J 8 bases, with 12 bases left between them. CDR3 coding DNA: TGTGCCAGCATCCATGCCGGGGATGAGCAGTTCTTC. It is translated as CASIHAGDEQFF.

The chain couples TRBV29-1 to TRBJ1-2; 7 bases fit TRBD1. CDR1 SQVTM and CDR2 ANQGSEA come from the germline V gene. V dropped 4 bases and J dropped 0; count of bases not matched to a gene: 2. The CDR3 length is 13 residues. CDR3 DNA sequence: TGCAGCGTTGTGACAGGGACTAACTATGGCTACACCTTC. It translates to CSVVTGTNYGYTF. Using reference TRBV29-1 and TRBJ1-2 for the parts outside the CDR3, the full variable domain is SAVISQKPSRDICQRGTSLTIQCQVDSQVTMMFWYRQQPGQSLTLIATANQGSEATYESGFVIDKFPISRPNLTFSTLTVSNMSPEDSSIYLCSVVTGTNYGYTFGSGTRLTVV.

The chain has TRBV7-2 and TRBJ2-7; the match to TRBD2 covers 7 bases. Looked up from germline, CDR1 is SGHTA and CDR2 is FQGNSA. With 2 bases clipped from V and 2 bases from J, the junction kept 15 bases outside the gene matches. The CDR3 is 18 amino acids. CDR3 DNA sequence: TGTGCCAGCAGCTTAAATCCCAGCGGGGACCCTCTCACCTACGAGCAGTACTTC. Translating gives CASSLNPSGDPLTYEQYF. The variable domain in full, completed from reference TRBV7-2 and TRBJ2-7, reads GAGVSQSPSNKVTEKGKDVELRCDPISGHTALYWYRQSLGQGLEFLIYFQGNSAPDKSGLPSDRFSAERTGGSVSTLTIQRTQQEDSAVYLCASSLNPSGDPLTYEQYFGPGTRLTVT.

The chain links TRBV25-1 to TRBJ2-5; D is unresolved. CDR3 length: 14 amino acids. Germline CDR1 is MGHDK and CDR2 is SYGVNS. V was clipped by 3 bases and J by 1 base, with 9 bases between them. For the CDR3, the DNA is TGTGCCAGCAGTGATACTCGGATCCAAGAGACCCAGTACTTC. Translated: CASSDTRIQETQYF.

Concerning this clonotype: One junction end disagrees with the germline gene, perhaps due to a read error. The V gene is TRBV4-1, the J gene TRBJ2-7; 7 nucleotides align to TRBD1. The CDR3 length is 15 residues. Germline V gives CDR1 MGHRA, CDR2 YSYEKL. CDR3 sequence: CAGSRGQASSYEQYF. CDR3 DNA sequence: TGCGCCGGCAGCCGAGGACAGGCAAGCTCCTACGAGCAGTACTTC.

This clonotype was counted only a few times. The V and J genes are TRBV10-3 and TRBJ2-1; 12 bases match TRBD1. The germline V gene has CDR1 ENHRY and CDR2 SYGVKD. With V trimmed by 10 bases and J by 8 bases, 6 bases remained unmatched. CDR3 length: 13 residues. CDR3 in DNA: TGTGCCACGGGGACAGGGGGCGAAGATGAGCAGTTCTTC. Its translation is CATGTGGEDEQFF.

This chain joins TRBV4-1 and TRBJ2-5; D remains ambiguous. This CDR3 has 15 residues. Germline V gene data show CDR1 as MGHRA and CDR2 as YSYEKL. V lost 8 bases to trimming and J lost 2 bases, with 18 bases between them. The CDR3 spells CASSYRVRSQETQYF. CDR3 nucleotide sequence: TGCGCCAGCTCTTACCGCGTGAGGTCTCAAGAGACCCAGTACTTC.

The chain links TRBV7-2 to TRBJ2-5; D gene unclear. Deletions cut 4 bases from V and 2 bases from J, with 17 bases between. Germline CDR1 is SGHTA and CDR2 is FQGNSA. This CDR3 has 16 amino acids. CDR3 sequence reads: CASSSASGLGQETQYF. In DNA, the CDR3 is TGTGCCAGCAGCTCAGCGTCCGGGCTGGGTCAAGAGACCCAGTACTTC. The variable domain in full, with the rest retrieved from reference TRBV7-2 and TRBJ2-5, is GAGVSQSPSNKVTEKGKDVELRCDPISGHTALYWYRQSLGQGLEFLIYFQGNSAPDKSGLPSDRFSAERTGGSVSTLTIQRTQQEDSAVYLCASSSASGLGQETQYFGPGTRLLVL.

The chain carries TRBV29-1 and TRBJ2-1; TRBD2 matches at 13 bases. CDR1 is SQVTM and CDR2 is ANQGSEA in the germline V gene. J was trimmed by 6 bases and V by 6 bases; bases with no gene match: 2. The CDR3 loop spans 13 amino acids. CDR3 in DNA: TGCAGCGTGACTAGCGGGGGGCCCAATGAGCAGTTCTTC. Residues: CSVTSGGPNEQFF.

The sample holds one count of this clonotype. The chain is built from TRBV20-1 and TRBJ1-4; no firm D call. Germline assignment: CDR1 DFQATT and CDR2 SNEGSKA (reference sequence). V lost 4 bases and J 4 bases, leaving 10 bases between the germline ends. The CDR3 has 13 amino acids. CDR3 sequence (DNA): TGCAGTGCTATTCCTGGAATTAATGAAAAACTGTTTTTT. Protein product: CSAIPGINEKLFF.

There are a few counts of this clonotype. V usage is TRBV6-2 or TRBV6-3 and J usage is TRBJ2-5; tentative D call: TRBD2 (5 bases). CDR1 and CDR2 (germline): MNHEY, SVGEGT. The CDR3 spans 15 residues. V lost 4 bases and J lost 1, with 13 bases in between. The CDR3 DNA reads TGTGCCAGCAGTTCCGGGATAGGTCCCCAAGAGACCCAGTACTTC. The encoded protein is CASSSGIGPQETQYF.

The rearrangement uses TRBV5-6 and TRBJ2-7, with a weak D call TRBD1 (5 bases). V lost 0 bases, J lost 1 base, and 11 bases lay in between. This CDR3 is 15 amino acids long. Per the germline V gene, CDR1 is SGHDT and CDR2 is YYEEEE. The DNA of the CDR3 is TGTGCCAGCAGCTTGGGCCATACAGGTTCCTACGAGCAGTACTTC. It encodes CASSLGHTGSYEQYF.